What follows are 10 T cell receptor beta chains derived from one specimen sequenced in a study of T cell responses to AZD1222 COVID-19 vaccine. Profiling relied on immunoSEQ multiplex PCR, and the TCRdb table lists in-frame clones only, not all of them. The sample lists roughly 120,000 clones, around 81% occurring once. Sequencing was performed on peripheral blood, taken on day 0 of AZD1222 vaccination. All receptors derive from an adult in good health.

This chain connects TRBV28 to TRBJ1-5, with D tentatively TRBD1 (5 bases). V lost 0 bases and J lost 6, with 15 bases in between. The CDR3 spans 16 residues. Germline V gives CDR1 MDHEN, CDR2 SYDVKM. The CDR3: CASSLWEGTEGQPQHF. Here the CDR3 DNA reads TGTGCCAGCAGTTTATGGGAAGGGACTGAAGGTCAGCCCCAGCATTTT.

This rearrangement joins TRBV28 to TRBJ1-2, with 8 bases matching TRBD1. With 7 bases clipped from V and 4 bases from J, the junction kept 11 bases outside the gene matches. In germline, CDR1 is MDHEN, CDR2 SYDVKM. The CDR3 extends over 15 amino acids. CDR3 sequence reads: CASTSGTGHTYGYTF. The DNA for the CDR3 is TGTGCCAGCACCTCCGGGACAGGCCATACCTATGGCTACACCTTC.

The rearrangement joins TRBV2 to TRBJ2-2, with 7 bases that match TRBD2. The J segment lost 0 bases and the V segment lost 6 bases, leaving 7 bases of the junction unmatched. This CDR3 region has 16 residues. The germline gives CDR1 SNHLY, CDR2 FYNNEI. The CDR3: CASRRAAGPNTGELFF. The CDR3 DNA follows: TGTGCCAGCAGGCGGGCAGCGGGACCGAACACCGGGGAGCTGTTTTTT.

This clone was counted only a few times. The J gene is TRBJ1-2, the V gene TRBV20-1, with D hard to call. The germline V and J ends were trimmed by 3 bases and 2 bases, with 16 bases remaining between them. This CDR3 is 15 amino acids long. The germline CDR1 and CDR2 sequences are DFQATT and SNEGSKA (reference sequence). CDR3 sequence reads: CSASAPGRENYGYTF. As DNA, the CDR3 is TGCAGTGCTAGTGCCCCCGGGCGAGAGAACTATGGCTACACCTTC.

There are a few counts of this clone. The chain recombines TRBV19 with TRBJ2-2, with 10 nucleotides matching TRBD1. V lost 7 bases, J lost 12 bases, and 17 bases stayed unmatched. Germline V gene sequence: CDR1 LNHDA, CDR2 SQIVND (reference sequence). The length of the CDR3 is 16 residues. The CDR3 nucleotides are TGTGCCAGTACCCCACTAGTAGGGACAGGGGCCCTCCAGCTGTTTTTT. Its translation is CASTPLVGTGALQLFF.

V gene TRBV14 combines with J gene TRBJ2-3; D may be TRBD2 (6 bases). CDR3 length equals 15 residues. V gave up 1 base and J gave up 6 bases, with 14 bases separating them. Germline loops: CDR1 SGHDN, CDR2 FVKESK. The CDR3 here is CASSQAGLPADTQYF. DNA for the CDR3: TGTGCCAGCAGCCAAGCGGGACTCCCGGCGGATACGCAGTATTTT.

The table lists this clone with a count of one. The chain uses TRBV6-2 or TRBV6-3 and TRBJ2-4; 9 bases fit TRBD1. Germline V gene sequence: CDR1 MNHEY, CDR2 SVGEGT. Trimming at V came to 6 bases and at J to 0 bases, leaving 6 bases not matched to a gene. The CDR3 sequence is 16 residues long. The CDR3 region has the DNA TGTGCCAGCAGCCTGGGACAGGGAATAGCCAAAAACATTCAGTACTTC. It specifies CASSLGQGIAKNIQYF.

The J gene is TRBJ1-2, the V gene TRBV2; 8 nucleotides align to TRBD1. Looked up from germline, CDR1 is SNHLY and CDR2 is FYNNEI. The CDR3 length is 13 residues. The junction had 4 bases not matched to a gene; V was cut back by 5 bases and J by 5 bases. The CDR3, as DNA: TGTGCCAGCAGTACGGACAGGGTGTATGGCTACACCTTC. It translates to CASSTDRVYGYTF. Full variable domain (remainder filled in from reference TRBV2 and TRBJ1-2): EPEVTQTPSHQVTQMGQEVILRCVPISNHLYFYWYRQILGQKVEFLVSFYNNEISEKSEIFDDQFSVERPDGSNFTLKIRSTKLEDSAMYFCASSTDRVYGYTFGSGTRLTVV.

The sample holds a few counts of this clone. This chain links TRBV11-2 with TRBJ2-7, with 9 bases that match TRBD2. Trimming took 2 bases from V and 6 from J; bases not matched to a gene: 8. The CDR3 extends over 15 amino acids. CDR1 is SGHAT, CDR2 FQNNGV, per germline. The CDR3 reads CASSLTAGGFIEQYF. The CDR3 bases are TGTGCCAGCAGCTTAACAGCGGGAGGTTTCATCGAGCAGTACTTC.

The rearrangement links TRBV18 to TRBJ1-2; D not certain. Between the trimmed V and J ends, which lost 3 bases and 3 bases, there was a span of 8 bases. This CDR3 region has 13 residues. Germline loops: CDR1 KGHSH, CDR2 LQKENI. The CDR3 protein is CASSPSKDYGYTF. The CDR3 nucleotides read TGTGCCAGCTCACCTTCGAAGGACTATGGCTACACCTTC.